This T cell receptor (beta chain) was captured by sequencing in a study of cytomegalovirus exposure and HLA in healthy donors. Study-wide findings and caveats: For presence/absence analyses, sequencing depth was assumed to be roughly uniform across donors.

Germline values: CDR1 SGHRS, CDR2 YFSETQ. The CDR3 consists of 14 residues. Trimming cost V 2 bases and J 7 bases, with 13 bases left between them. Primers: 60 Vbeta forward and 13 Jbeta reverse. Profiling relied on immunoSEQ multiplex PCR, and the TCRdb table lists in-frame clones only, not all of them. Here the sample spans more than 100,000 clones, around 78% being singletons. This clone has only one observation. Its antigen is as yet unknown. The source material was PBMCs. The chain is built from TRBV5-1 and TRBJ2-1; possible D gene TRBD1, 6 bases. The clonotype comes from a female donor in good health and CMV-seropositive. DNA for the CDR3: TGCGCCAGCAGCTTCAACCCCGACAGGAATGAGCAGTTCTTC. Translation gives CASSFNPDRNEQFF.